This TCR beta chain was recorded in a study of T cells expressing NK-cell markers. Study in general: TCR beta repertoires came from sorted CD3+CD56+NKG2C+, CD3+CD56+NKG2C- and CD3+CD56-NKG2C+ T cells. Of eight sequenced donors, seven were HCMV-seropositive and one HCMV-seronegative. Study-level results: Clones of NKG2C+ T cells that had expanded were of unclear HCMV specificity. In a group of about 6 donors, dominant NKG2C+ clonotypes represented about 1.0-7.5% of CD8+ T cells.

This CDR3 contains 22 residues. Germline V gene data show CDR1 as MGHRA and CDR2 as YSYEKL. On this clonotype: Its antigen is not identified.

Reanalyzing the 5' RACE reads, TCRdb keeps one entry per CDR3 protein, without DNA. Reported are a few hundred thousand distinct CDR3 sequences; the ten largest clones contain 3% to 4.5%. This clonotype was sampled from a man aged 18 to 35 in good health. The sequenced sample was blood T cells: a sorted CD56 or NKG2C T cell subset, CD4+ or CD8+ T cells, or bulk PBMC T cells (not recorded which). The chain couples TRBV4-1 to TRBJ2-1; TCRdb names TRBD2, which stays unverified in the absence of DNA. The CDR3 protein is CASSPPQGLAGGRDAGYNEQFF.